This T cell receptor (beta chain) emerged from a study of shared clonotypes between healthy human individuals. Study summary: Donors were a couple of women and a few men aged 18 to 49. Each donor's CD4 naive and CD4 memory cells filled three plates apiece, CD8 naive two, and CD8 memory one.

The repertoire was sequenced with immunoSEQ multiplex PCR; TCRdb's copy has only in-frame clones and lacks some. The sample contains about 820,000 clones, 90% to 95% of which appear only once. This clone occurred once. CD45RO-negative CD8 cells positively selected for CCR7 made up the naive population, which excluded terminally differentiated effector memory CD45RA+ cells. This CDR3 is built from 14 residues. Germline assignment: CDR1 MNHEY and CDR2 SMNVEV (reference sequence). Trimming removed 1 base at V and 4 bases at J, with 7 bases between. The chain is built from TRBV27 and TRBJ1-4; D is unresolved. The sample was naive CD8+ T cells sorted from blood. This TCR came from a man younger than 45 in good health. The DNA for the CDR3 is TGTGCCAGCAGTTTATTGGGTAATAATGAAAAACTGTTTTTT. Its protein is CASSLLGNNEKLFF.